This T cell receptor beta chain comes out of a study of CXCR3-negative and CXCR3-positive naive CD8 T cells. This CDR3 has 14 residues. The germline gives CDR1 SQVTM, CDR2 ANQGSEA. The libraries of TRB cDNA were constructed through 5' RACE using UMI labels. TCRdb re-called the 5' RACE reads and shows each CDR3 protein once, DNA omitted. The sample has about 48,000 distinct CDR3 sequences; the top ten hold over 12%. Findings of the study overall: CXCR3 expression partially decreased after cryopreservation; most assays used fresh PBMCs.

Notes on this clonotype: Its specificity is not known.

The chain has TRBV29-1 and TRBJ2-1; without DNA, the TCRdb call of TRBD2 cannot be checked. The sample was memory CD8+ T cells from blood. The receptor was isolated from a human donor in good health. Some clones in this sample may be carry-over from other donors' samples. The CDR3 loop is CSVAGTSGYNEQFF.